Given below is one T cell receptor beta chain in context. The antigen is unknown. The record originates from a study of T-cell memory formation after mild COVID-19. cDNA libraries for TCR alpha and TCR beta, carrying sample barcodes and UMIs, came from 5'RACE with constant-segment primers. TCRdb analysed the 5' RACE reads with MiXCR anew, one entry per CDR3 protein. The sample gives over 350,000 distinct CDR3 sequences, approximately 24% of which show up once; about 10% is in the top ten. The CDR3 contains 14 residues. Trimming removed 0 bases from V and 6 bases from J, with 9 bases in between. CDR1 and CDR2 from the germline V gene are SGDLS and YYNGEE. The study, taken as a whole, reports: There were some responding clones in pre-infection memory, which suggested that cross-reactive memory had joined. Day 15 to 85 contracting clones showed balanced CD4/CD8; day 15 to 37 expanders favored CD4+. Shrinking CD4+ clones were chiefly CM and EM; CD8+ ones were chiefly EMRA.

The clonotype originates from an adult woman who had mild COVID-19 (a few samples of this study predate the infection). Cell type and time point are not known. The chain employs TRBV9 and TRBJ1-4, with TRBD1 as a possible D gene (6 bases). What was sequenced was PBMCs or a T cell subset sorted from them (not recorded which). This chain's CDR3 is CASSVDYRDEKLFF. CDR3 bases: TGTGCCAGCAGCGTAGATTACAGGGATGAAAAACTGTTTTTT.